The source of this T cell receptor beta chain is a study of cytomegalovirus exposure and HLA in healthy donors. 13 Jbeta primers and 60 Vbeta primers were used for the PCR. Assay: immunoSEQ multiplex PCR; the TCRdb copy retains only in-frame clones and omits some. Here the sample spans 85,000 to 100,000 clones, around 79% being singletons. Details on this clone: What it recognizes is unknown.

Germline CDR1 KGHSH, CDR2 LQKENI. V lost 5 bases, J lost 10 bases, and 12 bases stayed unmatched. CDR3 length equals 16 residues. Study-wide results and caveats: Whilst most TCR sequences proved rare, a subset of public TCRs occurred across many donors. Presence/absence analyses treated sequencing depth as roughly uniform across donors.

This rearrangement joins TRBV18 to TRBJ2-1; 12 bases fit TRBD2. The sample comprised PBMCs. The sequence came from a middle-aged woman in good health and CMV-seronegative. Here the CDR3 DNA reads TGTGCCAGCTCAACCCCGGGACTAGCGGGCATGGGGGAGCAGTTCTTC. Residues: CASSTPGLAGMGEQFF.